This T cell receptor (beta chain) was sequenced in a study of a mutant IDH1 vaccine in newly diagnosed glioma (dated by TCRdb to the early 2020s). As for the study more broadly: Eight vaccinations were administered to patients in weeks 1, 3, 5, 7, 11, 15, 19 and 23, corresponding to visits V03 through V10. Vaccination started 4-6 weeks after radiotherapy alone, or was given together with temozolomide cycles in the groups whose treatment included chemotherapy. Of the 32 patients who were treated, about 62% were male and approximately 40% were female, and the mean age was around 43 years. Peripheral blood was drawn at six visits: V03 (baseline), V05, V07, V10, V12 and V13. Longitudinal TCRB deep sequencing was performed for about two dozen treated patients wherever samples were available for exploratory analyses. Before enrollment, most patients had been given radiochemotherapy with temozolomide as standard therapy, while the rest had received either radiotherapy alone or temozolomide alone.

As regards this clone: No cognate antigen has been identified for it. No much larger clonotype is one base removed from it; base qualities were not supplied.

What the work shows at the level of the full study, not this receptor alone: The authors stated that sample limitations prevented analyses of patient blood samples from being reproduced. Immune responses induced by the vaccine were seen in approximately 92% of patients across multiple MHC alleles. PBMC samples for TCRB deep sequencing were selected based on availability. No apparent relationship was observed between pseudoprogression and alterations in the top peripheral T cell clonotypes detected by TCRB sequencing.

The time point label corresponds to: week 11, during vaccination. A 20-mer mutant IDH1 peptide at 300 micrograms in Montanide made up each vaccine dose, which was injected subcutaneously together with topical imiquimod. All donors had newly diagnosed IDH1-mutant astrocytomas of WHO grade 3 or 4 that showed loss of nuclear ATRX. The samples were drawn from NOA16, a multicentre, single-arm, open-label phase I trial in Germany that tested a mutant IDH1 peptide vaccine in humans for the first time. Genomic DNA for TCRB sequencing was extracted from EDTA blood using the DNeasy Blood and Tissue Kit. Library preparation employed the immunoSEQ multiplex PCR assay. Following the manufacturer's protocol, the hsTCRB Kit was used to amplify rearranged TCR beta chain sequences. An Illumina MiSeq was used to sequence the TCRB libraries. The original pipeline was this. The kit vendor's proprietary platform handled demultiplexing, trimming and gene mapping. TCRdb stores this immuneACCESS table with in-frame sequences only. Part of the clones is absent; in the studies checked, under half of the shortfall reflects unresolved V genes, and no reason is known for the rest. V, J and clone size derive from that table, while D and trimming were established from the DNA sequence. Within this sample are around 100,000 clones, with 90% of them counted one time only. The ten top clones hold 0.55% to 0.7% of the sample.

Clipping removes 4 bases from V and 5 bases from J, with 10 as the unmatched junction base count. The CDR3 sequence holds 15 residues, the cysteine and phenylalanine included. CDR3 DNA only is kept here, 45 bases in frame from base 1. The germline V gene gives CDR1 as SGHVT and CDR2 as SQSDAQ. This receptor was identified in a woman between 45 and 60 years old with glioma. The source was PBMCs, collected from a glioma patient whose treatment included an IDH1 peptide vaccine. The receptor chain draws on TRBV7-4 and TRBJ1-1; 7 of the junction bases match TRBD1. The DNA sequence is TGTGCCAGCAGCTCATTGACAGGGCGGCGGACTGAAGCTTTCTTT. Its coded protein is CASSSLTGRRTEAFF.